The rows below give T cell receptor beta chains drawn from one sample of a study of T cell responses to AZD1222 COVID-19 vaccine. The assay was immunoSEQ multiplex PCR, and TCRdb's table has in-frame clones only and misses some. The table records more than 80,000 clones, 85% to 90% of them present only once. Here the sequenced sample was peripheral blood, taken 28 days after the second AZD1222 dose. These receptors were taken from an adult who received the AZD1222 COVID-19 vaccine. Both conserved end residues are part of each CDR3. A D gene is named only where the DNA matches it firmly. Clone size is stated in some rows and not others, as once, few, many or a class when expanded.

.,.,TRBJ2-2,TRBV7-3,TGTGCCAGCAGCCCCGGAGGCCCTGGGGAGCTGTTTTTT,CASSPGGPGELFF
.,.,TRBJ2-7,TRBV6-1,TGTGCCAGCAGTGAAAGCCACCTTACGGAGCAGTACTTC,CASSESHLTEQYF
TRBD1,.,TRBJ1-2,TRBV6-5,TGTGCCAGCAGTTACAACAGGGGGGAAGGCTATGGCTACACCTTC,CASSYNRGEGYGYTF
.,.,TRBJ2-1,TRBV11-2,TGTGCCAGCAGCTCGAAGGGACACACTTTGCATTACAATGAGCAGTTCTTC,CASSSKGHTLHYNEQFF
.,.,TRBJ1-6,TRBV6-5,TGTGCCAGCAGTCAGGACTATAATTCACCCCTCCACTTT,CASSQDYNSPLHF
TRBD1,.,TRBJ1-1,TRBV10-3,TGTGCCTGTGAGGACAGGGGAGTGAACACTGAAGCTTTCTTT,CACEDRGVNTEAFF
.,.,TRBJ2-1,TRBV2,TGTGCCAGCAGTCTTAGACAGTTTCTCTACAATGAGCAGTTCTTC,CASSLRQFLYNEQFF
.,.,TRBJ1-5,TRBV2,TGTGCCAGCAGTGATACAGGGTTTCCCAATCAGCCCCAGCATTTT,CASSDTGFPNQPQHF
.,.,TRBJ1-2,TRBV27,TGTGCCAGCAGTGCAGGGTTCAACTATGGCTACACCTTC,CASSAGFNYGYTF
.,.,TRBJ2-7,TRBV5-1,TGCGCCAGCAGCCTGGGAGGGGGCCGGGGTTACGAGCAGTACTTC,CASSLGGGRGYEQYF
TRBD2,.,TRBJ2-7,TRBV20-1,TGCAGTGCTAGTCTAGCGGGGCCCAGGCGCGAGCAGTACTTC,CSASLAGPRREQYF
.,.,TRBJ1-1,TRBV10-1,TGCGCCAGCAGTGATTACGCCTTGGGGAACACTGAAGCTTTCTTT,CASSDYALGNTEAFF
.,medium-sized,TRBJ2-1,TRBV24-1,TGTGCCACCAGTCATCGGGACGTATCCTACAATGAGCAGTTCTTC,CATSHRDVSYNEQFF
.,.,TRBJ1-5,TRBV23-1,TGCGCCAGCAGTCAAATCCGATTGCCCCAGCATTTT,CASSQIRLPQHF
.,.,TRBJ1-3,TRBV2,TGTGCCAGCAGTGACAGGGGATCCCTTTTCTCTGGAAACACCATATATTTT,CASSDRGSLFSGNTIYF
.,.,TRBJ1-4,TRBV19,TGTGCCAGTAGTAGGGGTTTTGCAACTAATGAAAAACTGTTTTTT,CASSRGFATNEKLFF
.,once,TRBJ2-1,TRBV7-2,TGTGCCAGCAGCCAAAGAAGGGTAGGGCTGAACTACAATGAGCAGTTCTTC,CASSQRRVGLNYNEQFF
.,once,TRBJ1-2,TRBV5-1,TGCGCCAGCAGCTTGGAAAATAACTATGGCTACACCTTC,CASSLENNYGYTF
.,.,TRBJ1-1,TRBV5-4,TGTGCCAGCAGCTTCTCAACAGGGATTGAAGCTTTCTTT,CASSFSTGIEAFF
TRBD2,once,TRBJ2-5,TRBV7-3,TGTGCCAGCAGCCTCGGACTAGTGGTGGGGGAGACCCAGTACTTC,CASSLGLVVGETQYF
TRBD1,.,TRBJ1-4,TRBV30,TGTGCCTGGAGTGTACAGGGGGCTAATGAAAAACTGTTTTTT,CAWSVQGANEKLFF
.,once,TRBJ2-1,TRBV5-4,TGTGCCAGCAGCTTTGGCAGGATCGATGAGCAGTTCTTC,CASSFGRIDEQFF
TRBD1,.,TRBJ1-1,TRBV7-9,TGTGCCAGCAGCCCATCGACAGGGGCCGGTGGAGCTTTCTTT,CASSPSTGAGGAFF
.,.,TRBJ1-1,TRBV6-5,TGTGCCAGCAGTTGGGGGGGCACCCGAAACACTGAAGCTTTCTTT,CASSWGGTRNTEAFF
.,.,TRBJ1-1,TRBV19,TGTGCCAGTAGTATTGGGGAGAACACTGAAGCTTTCTTT,CASSIGENTEAFF
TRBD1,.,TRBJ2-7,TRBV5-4,TGTGCCAGCAGCACGGACGGACAGGGGTCGTACGAGCAGTACTTC,CASSTDGQGSYEQYF
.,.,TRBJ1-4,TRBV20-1,TGCAGTGCTAGTCTATATTCGGCCCAAGAAAAACTGTTTTTT,CSASLYSAQEKLFF
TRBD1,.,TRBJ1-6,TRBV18,TGTGCCAGCTCCCCCCGTTCCGGGACAGCCAATAATTCACCCCTCCACTTT,CASSPRSGTANNSPLHF
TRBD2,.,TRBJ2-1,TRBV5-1,TGCGCCAGCAGCAGCGGGACTAGCGGGGGGGCCTGGAATGAGCAGTTCTTC,CASSSGTSGGAWNEQFF
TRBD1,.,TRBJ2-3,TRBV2,TGTGCCAGCAGTGGGCAGGGGGCCACAGATACGCAGTATTTT,CASSGQGATDTQYF
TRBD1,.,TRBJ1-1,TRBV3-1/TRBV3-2,TGTGCCAGCAGCGAAGGACAGGGTGGAACTGAAGCTTTCTTT,CASSEGQGGTEAFF
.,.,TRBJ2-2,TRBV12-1,TGTGCCAGCAGCTCCCAGTCCGCTTCGGACACCGGGGAGCTGTTTTTT,CASSSQSASDTGELFF
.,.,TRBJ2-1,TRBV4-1,TGCGCCAGCAGCCAGCCACTCCGCCTAAATGAGCAGTTCTTC,CASSQPLRLNEQFF
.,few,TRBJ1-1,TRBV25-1,TGTGCCAGCAGTGTCGGGGATGCCCTTGAAGCTTTCTTT,CASSVGDALEAFF
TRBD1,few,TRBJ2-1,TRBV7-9,TGTGCCAGCAGCTTAGATTGGACAGGAATTTACAATGAGCAGTTCTTC,CASSLDWTGIYNEQFF
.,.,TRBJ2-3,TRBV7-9,TGTGCCAGCAGCAAGACTAGCACAGATACGCAGTATTTT,CASSKTSTDTQYF
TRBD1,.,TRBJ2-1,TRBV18,TGTGCCAGCTCACTTGGGACAGGGTACAATGAGCAGTTCTTC,CASSLGTGYNEQFF
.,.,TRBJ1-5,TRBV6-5,TGTGCCAGCAGTTACGGCCAAGATCAGCCCCAGCATTTT,CASSYGQDQPQHF
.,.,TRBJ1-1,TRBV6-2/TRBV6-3,TGTGCCAGCAGTTACAACAGGGAGGCTTTCTTT,CASSYNREAFF
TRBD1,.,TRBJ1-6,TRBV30,TGTGCCTGGAGTCGGGACAGCTTTTACTATAATTCACCCCTCCACTTT,CAWSRDSFYYNSPLHF
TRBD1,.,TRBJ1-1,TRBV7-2,TGTGCCAGCAGCGAGGGACAGGGGCCGCGAGCTGAAGCTTTCTTT,CASSEGQGPRAEAFF
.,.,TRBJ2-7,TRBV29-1,TGCAGCGCTCAACTAGTTGGGGATGTCTACGAGCAGTACTTC,CSAQLVGDVYEQYF
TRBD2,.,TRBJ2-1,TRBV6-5,TGTGCCAGCAGTTTCGTAGCGGGGGGGTACAATGAGCAGTTCTTC,CASSFVAGGYNEQFF
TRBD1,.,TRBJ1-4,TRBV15,TGTGCCACCAGCAGAGGAGACAGGGAGAATGAAAAACTGTTTTTT,CATSRGDRENEKLFF
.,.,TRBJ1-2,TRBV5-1,TGCGCCAGCAGCTGGGACGACCCGCTGAACTATGGCTACACCTTC,CASSWDDPLNYGYTF
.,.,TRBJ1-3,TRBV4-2,TGTGCCAGCAGCCAAGATTTGTGGCCATTCAACTCTGGAAACACCATATATTTT,CASSQDLWPFNSGNTIYF
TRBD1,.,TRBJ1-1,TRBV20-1,TGCAGTGCTAGTACAGGGGTTGGCACTGAAGCTTTCTTT,CSASTGVGTEAFF
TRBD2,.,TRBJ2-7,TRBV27,TGTGCCAGCAGTTTAAGACTAGCGGGGGGGAGCTCCTACGAGCAGTACTTC,CASSLRLAGGSSYEQYF
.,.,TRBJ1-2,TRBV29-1,TGCAGCGTAGACGGGACGGCCAACGGGGACTATGGCTACACCTTC,CSVDGTANGDYGYTF
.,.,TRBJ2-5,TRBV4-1,TGCGCCAGCAGCCAAGATCCAGAAGAGACCCAGTACTTC,CASSQDPEETQYF
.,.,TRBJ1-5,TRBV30,TGTGCCTGGAGTATCAGGGTCAATCAGCCCCAGCATTTT,CAWSIRVNQPQHF
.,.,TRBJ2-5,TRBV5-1,TGCGCCAGCAGCTTAGAAGGGCGACGAGAGACCCAGTACTTC,CASSLEGRRETQYF
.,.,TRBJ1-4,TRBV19,TGTGCCAGTAGACTTCGCGGGGGGGGTGAAAAACTGTTTTTT,CASRLRGGGEKLFF